This passage covers 30 T cell receptor beta chains from one sample sequenced in a study of blood T cell repertoires in COVID-19. Generated by immunoSEQ multiplex PCR, the TCRdb table keeps only in-frame clones and is missing some. Among roughly 130,000 clones listed, roughly 84% were seen once. The sample consisted of PBMCs or T cells enriched from blood (not recorded which). The origin of the receptors is a man aged 35 to 55 with acute COVID-19.

This chain connects TRBV2 to TRBJ1-5; no definite D call. Trimming took 7 bases from V and 3 from J, leaving 10 bases between them. Per the germline V gene, CDR1 is SNHLY and CDR2 is FYNNEI. This CDR3 region has 13 residues. CDR3 amino acids: CASTRGSNQPQHF. In DNA form, the CDR3 reads TGTGCCAGCACAAGAGGGTCCAATCAGCCCCAGCATTTT.

The chain recombines TRBV11-2 with TRBJ1-3, with TRBD1 as a possible D gene (5 bases). Germline V gene sequence: CDR1 SGHAT, CDR2 FQNNGV. There are 17 residues in the CDR3. V lost 5 bases, J lost 0 bases, and 17 bases lay in between. CDR3 protein: CASSLRGVETSGNTIYF. In DNA form, the CDR3 reads TGTGCCAGCAGCCTCCGGGGGGTCGAGACCTCTGGAAACACCATATATTTT. Together with reference TRBV11-2 and TRBJ1-3, the CDR3 gives the full variable domain: EAGVAQSPRYKIIEKRQSVAFWCNPISGHATLYWYQQILGQGPKLLIQFQNNGVVDDSQLPKDRFSAERLKGVDSTLKIQPAKLEDSAVYLCASSLRGVETSGNTIYFGEGSWLTVV.

This clone is a singleton in its sample. V and J are TRBV14 and TRBJ2-3; 7 nucleotides align to TRBD1. This CDR3 contains 14 residues. Trimming took 1 base from V and 6 from J; bases not matched to a gene: 4. The germline gives CDR1 SGHDN, CDR2 FVKESK. In nucleotides, the CDR3 is TGTGCCAGCAGCCAAGGTACAGGGGTGGATACGCAGTATTTT. This sequence encodes CASSQGTGVDTQYF.

The chain links TRBV27 to TRBJ1-2; perhaps TRBD1 as D (6 bases). This CDR3 has 15 amino acids. V was shortened by 5 bases and J by 8 bases, with 21 bases between the two germline ends. Germline V gene lookup returns CDR1 MNHEY and CDR2 SMNVEV (reference sequence). CDR3 sequence: CASSLGGRGWEGYTF. CDR3 sequence (DNA): TGTGCCAGCAGTCTTGGGGGCCGGGGTTGGGAAGGCTACACCTTC.

This clone was picked up one time. The chain uses TRBV29-1 and TRBJ1-3; 9 positions match TRBD1. CDR1 is SQVTM and CDR2 is ANQGSEA in the germline V gene. CDR3 length: 12 amino acids. V dropped 7 bases and J dropped 5; count of bases not matched to a gene: 3. CDR3 loop: CSAGTGRNTIYF. The CDR3 DNA reads TGCAGCGCCGGGACAGGGAGAAACACCATATATTTT.

The chain links TRBV11-3 to TRBJ2-1, with D possibly being TRBD2 (7 bases). Germline-derived CDR1 and CDR2 are SGHNT and YENEEA. V dropped 1 base and J dropped 1 base, with 14 bases sitting between them. This CDR3 comprises 17 residues. For the CDR3, the DNA is TGTGCCAGCAGCTTAGGATACGGGGGGCGATCCTACAATGAGCAGTTCTTC. It translates to CASSLGYGGRSYNEQFF.

The chain joins TRBV4-3 to TRBJ2-3, with TRBD2 identical over 9 bases. The J segment lost 6 bases and the V segment lost 1 base, leaving 20 bases of the junction unmatched. This CDR3 is built from 20 residues. The V gene's germline CDR1 is LGHNA and CDR2 YSLEER. CDR3 in amino acids: CASSQGRPVYGGGALDTQYF. CDR3 bases: TGCGCCAGCAGCCAAGGCCGGCCCGTCTATGGCGGGGGGGCCTTGGATACGCAGTATTTT.

The V and J genes are TRBV11-3 and TRBJ2-2; D is possibly TRBD2 (5 bases). Germline values: CDR1 SGHNT, CDR2 YENEEA. The CDR3 runs 13 residues. V was shortened by 2 bases and J by 7 bases, with 8 bases between the two germline ends. CDR3 in amino acids: CASSLTRVGELFF. Here the CDR3 DNA reads TGTGCCAGCAGCTTAACGAGGGTCGGGGAGCTGTTTTTT. Supplemented by reference TRBV11-3 and TRBJ2-2, the full variable domain reads EAGVVQSPRYKIIEKKQPVAFWCNPISGHNTLYWYLQNLGQGPELLIRYENEEAVDDSQLPKDRFSAERLKGVDSTLKIQPAELGDSAVYLCASSLTRVGELFFGEGSRLTVL.

The rearrangement links TRBV6-5 to TRBJ1-1; 8 nucleotides agree with TRBD1. The J segment lost 11 bases and the V segment lost 7 bases, leaving 15 bases of the junction unmatched. In germline, CDR1 is MNHEY, CDR2 SVGAGI. The CDR3 is made up of 14 amino acids. CDR3 residues: CASTESDRGGMAFF. In nucleotides, the CDR3 is TGTGCCAGCACCGAATCAGACAGGGGTGGAATGGCTTTCTTT.

The chain has TRBV7-8 and TRBJ1-1; D may be TRBD1 (5 bases). The germline V and J ends were trimmed by 1 base and 5 bases, with 11 bases remaining between them. The CDR3 consists of 14 residues. Germline lookup yields CDR1 SGHVS and CDR2 FQNEAQ. The CDR3 sequence is CASSLGGASTEAFF. DNA of the CDR3: TGTGCCAGCAGCTTAGGTGGGGCCTCGACTGAAGCTTTCTTT.

The chain couples TRBV27 to TRBJ2-5; 8 bases fit TRBD1. The CDR3 runs to 15 residues. With 4 bases clipped from V and 4 bases from J, the junction kept 8 bases outside the gene matches. Germline V CDR1 and CDR2: MNHEY, SMNVEV (reference sequence). The CDR3 DNA sequence: TGTGCCAGCAGTTCAGGGGGCGTAGGGGGAGAGACCCAGTACTTC. Translated: CASSSGGVGGETQYF.

The chain has TRBV14 and TRBJ2-1, with TRBD2 matching 7 bases. This CDR3 has 13 residues. Trimming at V came to 6 bases and at J to 7 bases, leaving 6 bases not matched to a gene. Germline CDR1 is SGHDN and CDR2 is FVKESK. The CDR3 DNA reads as TGTGCCAGCAGTCGGGACTACAATAATGAGCAGTTCTTC. This codes for CASSRDYNNEQFF.

The chain is built from TRBV11-2 and TRBJ2-7; weak D call: TRBD2 (5 bases). This CDR3 has 16 residues. Germline V lookup: CDR1 SGHAT, CDR2 FQNNGV. Trimming took off 6 bases at V and 2 bases at J, with 20 bases between the two ends. In DNA form, the CDR3 reads TGTGCCAGCAGTTATCCAAGCGGTGGGGTCGCCTACGAGCAGTACTTC. Amino acids: CASSYPSGGVAYEQYF.

The chain carries TRBV29-1 and TRBJ1-1, with a tentative D call TRBD1 (6 bases). The V and J ends lost 4 bases and 2 bases respectively, with 14 bases between them. Looked up from germline, CDR1 is SQVTM and CDR2 is ANQGSEA. This CDR3 has 14 amino acids. The CDR3 region is CSVAVEGENTEAFF. CDR3 coding DNA: TGCAGCGTTGCGGTCGAGGGGGAAAACACTGAAGCTTTCTTT.

The chain joins TRBV4-1 to TRBJ2-7, with TRBD1 identical over 10 bases. This CDR3 has 15 amino acids. CDR1 and CDR2 (germline): MGHRA, YSYEKL. V lost 4 bases and J lost 5; bases outside the gene matches: 8. The CDR3 sequence is CASSLTGTGEHEQYF. In DNA form, the CDR3 reads TGCGCCAGCAGCCTAACCGGGACAGGGGAACACGAGCAGTACTTC.

The chain uses TRBV29-1 and TRBJ2-5; D not resolved. V lost 1 base to trimming and J lost 3 bases, with 12 bases between them. The CDR3 contains 14 residues. The germline V gene has CDR1 SQVTM and CDR2 ANQGSEA. CDR3 coding DNA: TGCAGCGTTGAAGCCGTCAGCGATAAAGAGACCCAGTACTTC. Encoded protein: CSVEAVSDKETQYF.

This CDR3 is CASSFQGAYEQYF. The CDR3 DNA reads as TGTGCCAGCAGCTTCCAGGGCGCCTACGAGCAGTACTTC. This sequence joins TRBV7-2 and TRBJ2-7; D possibly corresponds to TRBD1 (5 bases). Trimming cost V 3 bases and J 2 bases, with 8 bases left between them. This CDR3 has 13 residues. Germline CDR1 SGHTA, CDR2 FQGNSA.

V and J are TRBV5-5 and TRBJ2-1; TRBD1 matches at 7 bases. The length of the CDR3 is 16 residues. Losses at the gene ends were 4 bases for V and 6 bases for J; bases not matched to a gene: 13. Germline V gene sequence: CDR1 SGHKS, CDR2 YYEKEE (reference sequence). CDR3 in DNA: TGTGCCAGCAGCACACCGTCAACCTCAGGGGGCAATGAGCAGTTCTTC. Its translation: CASSTPSTSGGNEQFF.

The chain combines TRBV6-5 with TRBJ2-1; D might be TRBD2 (5 bases). The CDR3 has 13 residues. Germline CDR1 is MNHEY and CDR2 is SVGAGI. V dropped 7 bases and J dropped 10 bases, with 17 bases sitting between them. The CDR3, as DNA: TGTGCCAGCACCAGGACTCCCCTCGGAGAGCAGTTCTTC. Protein sequence: CASTRTPLGEQFF.

The chain has TRBV2 and TRBJ2-1; TRBD2 agrees at 11 bases. This CDR3 has 15 amino acids. V gave up 6 bases and J gave up 2 bases; unmatched junction bases: 3. Germline CDR1 reads SNHLY; CDR2 reads FYNNEI. For the CDR3, the DNA is TGTGCCAGCAGCATTAGCGGGGGGGCCTACAATGAGCAGTTCTTC. It translates to CASSISGGAYNEQFF.

The J gene is TRBJ2-2, the V gene TRBV7-8; a weak D match, TRBD2 (5 bases). Trimming cost V 2 bases and J 4 bases, with 17 bases left between them. Germline V gene lookup returns CDR1 SGHVS and CDR2 FQNEAQ. The CDR3 has 17 residues. CDR3 DNA sequence: TGTGCCAGCAGCTTACGGCGAGGCGGACTCTTCACCGGGGAGCTGTTTTTT. It specifies CASSLRRGGLFTGELFF.

The chain is built from TRBV7-9 and TRBJ1-4; TRBD1 matches 8 bases. After removal of 11 bases from V and 3 bases from J, the junction contained 5 bases not matched to a gene. The CDR3 is made up of 13 amino acids. CDR1 SEHNR and CDR2 FQNEAQ come from the germline V gene (reference sequence). CDR3 nucleotide sequence: TGTGCCGGACAGGGACACCCTAATGAAAAACTGTTTTTT. This encodes CAGQGHPNEKLFF.

This chain links TRBV28 with TRBJ2-7, with D perhaps matching TRBD1 (6 bases). Deletions cut 6 bases from V and 0 bases from J, with 15 bases between. The CDR3 length is 15 residues. The germline V gene encodes CDR1 MDHEN and CDR2 SYDVKM. CDR3 DNA sequence: TGTGCCAGCAGCCGAGGGGGAACATTCTCCTACGAGCAGTACTTC. Residues: CASSRGGTFSYEQYF.

V and J are TRBV29-1 and TRBJ1-5; the match to TRBD1 covers 8 bases. The ends lost 6 bases at V and 1 base at J; junction bases unmatched: 5. Germline CDR1 is SQVTM and CDR2 is ANQGSEA. The CDR3 spans 14 residues. This CDR3 reads CSVMTGESNQPQHF. CDR3 sequence (DNA): TGCAGCGTGATGACAGGGGAAAGCAATCAGCCCCAGCATTTT.

This clone has only one observation. The V call is TRBV28, the J call TRBJ2-7; TRBD2 agrees at 9 bases. The germline gives CDR1 MDHEN, CDR2 SYDVKM. Unmatched junction bases numbered 6, after V lost 6 bases and J lost 0 bases. The CDR3 totals 15 residues. CDR3 region: CASSPWTSASYEQYF. The CDR3 DNA is TGTGCCAGCAGCCCGTGGACTAGCGCCTCCTACGAGCAGTACTTC.

The chain is built from TRBV29-1 and TRBJ1-1; D unresolved. CDR3 length equals 11 residues. CDR1 is SQVTM and CDR2 is ANQGSEA in the germline V gene. Trimming removed 6 bases from V and 5 bases from J, with 10 bases in between. The DNA for the CDR3 is TGCAGCGTCCTAGGATTTACTGAAGCTTTCTTT. Amino acid sequence: CSVLGFTEAFF.

The chain uses TRBV29-1 and TRBJ1-2, with a tentative D call TRBD1 (6 bases). This CDR3 is built from 11 residues. CDR1 is SQVTM and CDR2 is ANQGSEA in the germline V gene. Between the trimmed V and J ends, which lost 5 bases and 9 bases, there was a span of 13 bases. The CDR3 loop reads CSVTPGTSYTF. CDR3 nucleotides: TGCAGCGTTACACCCGGGACAAGCTACACCTTC. Using reference TRBV29-1 and TRBJ1-2 for the parts outside the CDR3, the full variable domain is SAVISQKPSRDICQRGTSLTIQCQVDSQVTMMFWYRQQPGQSLTLIATANQGSEATYESGFVIDKFPISRPNLTFSTLTVSNMSPEDSSIYLCSVTPGTSYTFGSGTRLTVV.

The rearrangement uses TRBV19 and TRBJ2-7; 9 nucleotides match TRBD1. V gave up 4 bases and J gave up 5 bases; unmatched junction bases: 6. CDR1 is LNHDA, CDR2 SQIVND, per germline (reference sequence). The CDR3 has 14 amino acids. The CDR3 DNA follows: TGTGCCAGTAGTACCCGGGACAGGGTGAACGAGCAGTACTTC. It translates to CASSTRDRVNEQYF.

The chain links TRBV7-9 to TRBJ2-7; no firm D call. The germline V gene encodes CDR1 SEHNR and CDR2 FQNEAQ (reference sequence). The V gene lost 1 base and the J gene lost 2 bases, with 15 bases spanning the gap. The CDR3 extends over 16 amino acids. DNA of the CDR3: TGTGCCAGCAGCTTAGAGTTAACGGGTCTCACCTACGAGCAGTACTTC. Protein product: CASSLELTGLTYEQYF.

The rearrangement joins TRBV30 to TRBJ2-3; tentatively, D is TRBD2 (7 bases). V was cut by 3 bases and J by 7 bases, with 35 bases left in between. Germline V gene sequence: CDR1 GTSNPN, CDR2 SVGIG (reference sequence). The CDR3 length is 20 residues. The DNA for the CDR3 is TGTGCCTGGAGGCCCAAGGGAGGGGGTGGTAGCCTCCTACCGCTGAATACGCAGTATTTT. It is translated as CAWRPKGGGGSLLPLNTQYF. The whole variable domain, remainder taken from reference TRBV30 and TRBJ2-3, is SQTIHQWPATLVQPVGSPLSLECTVEGTSNPNLYWYRQAAGRGLQLLFYSVGIGQISSEVPQNLSASRPQDRQFILSSKKLLLSDSGFYLCAWRPKGGGGSLLPLNTQYFGPGTRLTVL.